This T cell receptor (beta chain) was sequenced in a study of T-cell memory formation after mild COVID-19. Study findings and constraints: Whereas later expanders leaned CD4+, clones contracting day 15 to 85 showed a balanced CD4/CD8 makeup.

A single record per CDR3 protein comes from TCRdb applying MiXCR to the 5' RACE reads. Of around 300,000 distinct CDR3 sequences in the sample, 10% to 15% were seen once. V dropped 0 bases and J dropped 14; count of bases not matched to a gene: 11. CDR3 size: 14 residues. Germline CDR1 is MNHEY and CDR2 is SVGEGT. Only a few counts were recorded for this clonotype. Its target is not known. Sequencing input: PBMCs or a T cell subset sorted from them (not recorded which). The genes are TRBV6-2 or TRBV6-3 and TRBJ2-3, with 7 bases aligning to TRBD1. This sequence originates from a man between 18 and 29 years old who had mild COVID-19 (a few samples of this study predate the infection). Cell type and time point are not known. The CDR3 coding sequence is TGTGCCAGCAGTTACTCGACCCCCGCGACAGGGCTGTATTTT. Amino acid sequence: CASSYSTPATGLYF.